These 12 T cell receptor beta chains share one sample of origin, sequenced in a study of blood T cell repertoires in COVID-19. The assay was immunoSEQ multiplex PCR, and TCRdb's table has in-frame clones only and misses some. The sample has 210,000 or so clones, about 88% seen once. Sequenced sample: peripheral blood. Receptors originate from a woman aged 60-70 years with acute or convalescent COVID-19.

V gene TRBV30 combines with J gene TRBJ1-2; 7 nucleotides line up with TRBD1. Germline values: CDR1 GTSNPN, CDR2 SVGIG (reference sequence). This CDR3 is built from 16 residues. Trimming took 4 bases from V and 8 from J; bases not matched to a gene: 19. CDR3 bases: TGTGCCTGGATGCTATTTCCGGGACAGAGGGATTACGGCTACACCTTC. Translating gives CAWMLFPGQRDYGYTF.

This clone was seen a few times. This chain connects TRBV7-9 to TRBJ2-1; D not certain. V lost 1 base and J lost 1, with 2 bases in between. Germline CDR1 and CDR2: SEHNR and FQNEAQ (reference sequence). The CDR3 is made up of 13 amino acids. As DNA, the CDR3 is TGTGCCAGCAGCTTAGTATCCTACAATGAGCAGTTCTTC. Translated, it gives CASSLVSYNEQFF.

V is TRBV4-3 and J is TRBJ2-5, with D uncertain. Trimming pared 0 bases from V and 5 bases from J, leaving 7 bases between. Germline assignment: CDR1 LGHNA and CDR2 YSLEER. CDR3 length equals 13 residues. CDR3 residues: CASSQDVPETQYF. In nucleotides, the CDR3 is TGCGCCAGCAGCCAAGATGTTCCGGAGACCCAGTACTTC.

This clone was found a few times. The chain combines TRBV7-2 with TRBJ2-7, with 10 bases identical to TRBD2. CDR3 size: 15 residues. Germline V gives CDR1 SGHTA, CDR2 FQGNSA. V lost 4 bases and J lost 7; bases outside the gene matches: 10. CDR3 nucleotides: TGTGCCAGCAGCTCACGATTTAGCGGGAGGACTGAGCAGTACTTC. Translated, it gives CASSSRFSGRTEQYF.

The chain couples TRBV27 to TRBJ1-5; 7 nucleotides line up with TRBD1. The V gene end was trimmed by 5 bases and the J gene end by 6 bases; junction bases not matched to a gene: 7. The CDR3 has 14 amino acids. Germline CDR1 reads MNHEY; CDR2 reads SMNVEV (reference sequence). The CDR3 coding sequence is TGTGCCAGCAGTCTAGACAGGGTAGGTCAGCCCCAGCATTTT. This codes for CASSLDRVGQPQHF.

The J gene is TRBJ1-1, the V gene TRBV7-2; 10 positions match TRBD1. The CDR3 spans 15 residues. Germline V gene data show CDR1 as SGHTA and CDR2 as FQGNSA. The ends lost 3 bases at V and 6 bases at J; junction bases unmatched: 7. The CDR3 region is CASSFTGTGESEAFF. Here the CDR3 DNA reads TGTGCCAGCAGCTTCACCGGGACAGGGGAATCTGAAGCTTTCTTT.

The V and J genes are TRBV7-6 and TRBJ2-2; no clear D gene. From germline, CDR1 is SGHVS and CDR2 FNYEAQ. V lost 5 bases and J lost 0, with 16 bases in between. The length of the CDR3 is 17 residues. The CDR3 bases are TGTGCCAGCAGCCCCACCTCGGTGCGTCCGAACACCGGGGAGCTGTTTTTT. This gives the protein CASSPTSVRPNTGELFF.

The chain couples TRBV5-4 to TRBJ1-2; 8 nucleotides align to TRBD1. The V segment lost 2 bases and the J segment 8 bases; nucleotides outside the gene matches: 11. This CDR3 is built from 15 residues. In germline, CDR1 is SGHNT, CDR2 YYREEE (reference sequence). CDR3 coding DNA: TGTGCCAGCAGCTTCGACAGGGGCCATCCGGAGGGCTACACCTTC. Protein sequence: CASSFDRGHPEGYTF.

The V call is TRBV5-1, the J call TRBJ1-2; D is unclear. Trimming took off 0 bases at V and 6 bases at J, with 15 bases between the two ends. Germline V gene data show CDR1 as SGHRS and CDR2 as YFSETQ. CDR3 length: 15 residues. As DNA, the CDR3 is TGCGCCAGCAGCTTGGCACCAACGGGAGTCCATGGCTACACCTTC. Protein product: CASSLAPTGVHGYTF.

The CDR3 protein is CASSSRTSGQLAKNIQYF. The CDR3 DNA reads TGTGCCAGCAGTTCCAGGACTAGCGGGCAGCTAGCCAAAAACATTCAGTACTTC. The chain is built from TRBV6-2 or TRBV6-3 and TRBJ2-4; 11 bases agree with TRBD2. Germline-derived CDR1 and CDR2 are MNHEY and SVGEGT. Losses at the gene ends were 4 bases for V and 0 bases for J; bases not matched to a gene: 8. The CDR3 sequence is 18 residues long.

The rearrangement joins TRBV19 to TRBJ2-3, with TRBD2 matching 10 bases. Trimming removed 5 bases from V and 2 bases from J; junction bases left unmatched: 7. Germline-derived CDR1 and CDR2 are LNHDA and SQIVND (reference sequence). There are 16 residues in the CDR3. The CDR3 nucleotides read TGTGCCAGTAGTTCCCGGACTAGCGGATACACAGATACGCAGTATTTT. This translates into CASSSRTSGYTDTQYF.

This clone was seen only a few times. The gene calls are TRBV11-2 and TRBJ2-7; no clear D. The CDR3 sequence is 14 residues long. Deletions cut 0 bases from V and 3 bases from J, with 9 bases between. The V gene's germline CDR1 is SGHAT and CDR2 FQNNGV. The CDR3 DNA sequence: TGTGCCAGCAGCTTAGAAACACAATACTACGAGCAGTACTTC. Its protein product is CASSLETQYYEQYF.